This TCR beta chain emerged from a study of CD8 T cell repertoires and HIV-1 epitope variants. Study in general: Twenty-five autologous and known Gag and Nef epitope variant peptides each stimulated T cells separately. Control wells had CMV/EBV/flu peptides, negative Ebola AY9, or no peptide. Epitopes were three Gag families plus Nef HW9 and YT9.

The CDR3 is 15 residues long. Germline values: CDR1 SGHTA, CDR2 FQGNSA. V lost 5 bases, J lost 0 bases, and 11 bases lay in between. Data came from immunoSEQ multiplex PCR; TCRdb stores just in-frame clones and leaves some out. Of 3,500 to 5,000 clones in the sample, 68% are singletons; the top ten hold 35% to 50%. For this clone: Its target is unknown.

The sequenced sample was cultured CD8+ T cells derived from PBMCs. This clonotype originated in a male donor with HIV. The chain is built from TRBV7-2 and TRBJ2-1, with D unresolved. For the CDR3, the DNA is TGTGCCAGCAGCATAACACCGGACTCCTACAATGAGCAGTTCTTC. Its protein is CASSITPDSYNEQFF. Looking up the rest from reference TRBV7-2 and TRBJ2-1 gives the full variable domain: GAGVSQSPSNKVTEKGKDVELRCDPISGHTALYWYRQSLGQGLEFLIYFQGNSAPDKSGLPSDRFSAERTGGSVSTLTIQRTQQEDSAVYLCASSITPDSYNEQFFGPGTRLTVL.